These T cell receptor beta chains were read from a single sample in a study of preoperative IRX-2 immunotherapy in early breast cancer. Some clones are missing from TCRdb's copy, which holds only in-frame ones; the method was immunoSEQ multiplex PCR. The table records over 35,000 clones, around 96% of them present only once. The sequences come from tumor tissue, collected after IRX-2 immunotherapy. All receptors derive from a human donor with breast cancer. CDR3s include the opening cysteine and the closing phenylalanine or tryptophan. D genes are given only for firm matches.

>TRBJ1-3|16|NA|TRBV27
CASSPSGGETGNTIYF
>TRBJ1-2|17|NA|TRBV2
CASSGPPYSLDVYGYTF
>TRBJ1-4|12|NA|TRBV2
CATNREREKLFF
>TRBJ2-5|12|NA|TRBV11-2
CASSFTEETQYF
>TRBJ1-2|16|NA|TRBV5-6
CASSFTPDDPWYGYTF
>TRBJ2-3|14|NA|TRBV5-6
CASSKDPLSDTQYF
>TRBJ2-2|16|NA|TRBV7-6
CASSPRDGPITGELFF
>TRBJ1-1|15|NA|TRBV6-5
CASSPAQGLNTEAFF
>TRBJ2-3|16|TRBD2|TRBV9
CASSDPGGPSTDTQYF
>TRBJ2-2|19|TRBD1|TRBV6-1
CASSEEVVRGRVGTGELFF
>TRBJ1-1|12|NA|TRBV28
CASSRPNTEAFF
>TRBJ1-1|12|NA|TRBV19
CASSRSYTEAFF
>TRBJ2-7|16|TRBD2|TRBV9
CASSVGGPSGPYEQYF
>TRBJ1-5|13|NA|TRBV9
CASSVDGNQPQHF
>TRBJ1-4|17|NA|TRBV6-8
CASSHPRTALTNEKLFF
>TRBJ1-6|16|TRBD1|TRBV5-1
CASSLIGTADNSPLHF
>TRBJ2-3|16|NA|TRBV5-1
CASSLQYFPDTDTQYF
>TRBJ2-7|13|NA|TRBV5-4
CASREDTVTRQYF
>TRBJ2-5|14|NA|TRBV5-1
CASSHGSYQETQYF
>TRBJ1-5|15|NA|TRBV5-4
CASSRDGGGVQPQHF
>TRBJ1-4|15|NA|TRBV7-9
CASRPPSTVGEKLFF
>TRBJ1-5|13|TRBD1|TRBV19
CASSSRGLQPQHF
>TRBJ1-2|13|NA|TRBV6-5
CASRKTGKAGYTF
>TRBJ2-7|16|NA|TRBV29-1
CSVALTRGTVSYEQYF
>TRBJ2-6|17|NA|TRBV7-3
CASSLTSSSSGANVLTF
>TRBJ1-2|13|NA|TRBV7-2
CASSKERNYGYTF
>NA|13|TRBD1|TRBV2
CASRPGQGTEQYF
>TRBJ1-2|13|TRBD1|TRBV25-1
CASRKSTGSGYTF
>TRBJ2-5|13|NA|TRBV9
CASSARTEETQYF
>TRBJ1-2|13|NA|TRBV11-2
CASSLDRNYGYTF
>TRBJ1-1|14|NA|TRBV10-3
CAISVSGENTEAFF
>TRBJ2-5|13|TRBD1|TRBV6-1
CASRRQGEETQYF
>TRBJ2-5|16|TRBD2|TRBV15
CATSRGAAGAEETQYF
>TRBJ2-1|15|TRBD1|TRBV30
CAWSVLTGAQNEQFF
>TRBJ2-6|15|NA|TRBV5-1
CASSFDSTGANVLTF
>TRBJ1-1|12|NA|TRBV19
CASSIGIPEAFF
>TRBJ1-2|14|NA|TRBV27
CASSFKPRSRGYTF
>TRBJ2-5|15|NA|TRBV5-1
CASSFVGQGGETQYF
>TRBJ2-7|14|NA|TRBV7-8
CASSPRQANYEQYF
>TRBJ2-7|14|TRBD1|TRBV9
CASSPRQGAYEQYF
>TRBJ1-3|15|NA|TRBV6-1
CASSETKSSGNTIYF